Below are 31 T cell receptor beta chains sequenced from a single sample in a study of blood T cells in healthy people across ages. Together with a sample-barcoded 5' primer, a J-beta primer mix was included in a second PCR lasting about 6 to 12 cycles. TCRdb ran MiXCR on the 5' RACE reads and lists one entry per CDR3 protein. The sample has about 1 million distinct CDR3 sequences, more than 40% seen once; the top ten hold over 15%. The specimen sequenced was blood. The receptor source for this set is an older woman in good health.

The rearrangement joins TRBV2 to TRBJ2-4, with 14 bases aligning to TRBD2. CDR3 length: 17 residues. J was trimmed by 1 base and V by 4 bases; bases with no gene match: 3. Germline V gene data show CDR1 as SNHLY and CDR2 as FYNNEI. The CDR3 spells CASSGLAGGTAKNIQYF. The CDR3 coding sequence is TGTGCCAGCAGTGGACTAGCGGGAGGGACGGCCAAAAACATTCAGTACTTC.

The CDR3 DNA reads as TGCAGTGCCCTGAGCCGGACTAGCTTCTCAGATACGCAGTATTTT. It codes for CSALSRTSFSDTQYF. J is TRBJ2-3 and V is TRBV20-1; 8 nucleotides line up with TRBD2. With V trimmed by 6 bases and J by 4 bases, 12 bases remained unmatched. This CDR3 has 15 amino acids. The germline V gene encodes CDR1 DFQATT and CDR2 SNEGSKA (reference sequence).

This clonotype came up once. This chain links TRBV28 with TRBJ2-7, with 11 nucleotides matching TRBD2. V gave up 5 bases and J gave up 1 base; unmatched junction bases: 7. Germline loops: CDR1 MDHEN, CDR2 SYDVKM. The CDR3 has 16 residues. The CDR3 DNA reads TGTGCCAGCAGTGTCCTTAGCGGGGGGGCATCCTACGAGCAGTACTTC. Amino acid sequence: CASSVLSGGASYEQYF.

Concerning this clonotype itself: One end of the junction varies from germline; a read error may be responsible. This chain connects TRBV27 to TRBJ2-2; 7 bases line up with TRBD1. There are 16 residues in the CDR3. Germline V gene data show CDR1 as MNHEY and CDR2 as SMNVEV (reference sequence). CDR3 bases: TGTGCCAGCAGAAAATACCCGACAGGGCAGACCGGGGAGCAGTTTTTT. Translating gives CASRKYPTGQTGEQFF.

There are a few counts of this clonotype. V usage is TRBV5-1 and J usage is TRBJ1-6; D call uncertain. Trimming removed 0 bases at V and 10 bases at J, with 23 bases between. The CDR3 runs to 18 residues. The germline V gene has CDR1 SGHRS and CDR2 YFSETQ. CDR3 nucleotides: TGCGCCAGCAGCTTGGCCTATATTCGGCGCGACGGCGGGTCACCCCTCCACTTT. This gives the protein CASSLAYIRRDGGSPLHF.

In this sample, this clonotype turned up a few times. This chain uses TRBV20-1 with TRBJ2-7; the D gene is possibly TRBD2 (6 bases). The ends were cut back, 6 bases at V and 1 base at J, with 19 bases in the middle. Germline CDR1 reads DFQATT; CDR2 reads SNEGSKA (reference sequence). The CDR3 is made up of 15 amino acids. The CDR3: CSATRPGTGSYEQYF. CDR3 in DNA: TGCAGTGCAACCCGACCCGGGACTGGATCCTACGAGCAGTACTTC.

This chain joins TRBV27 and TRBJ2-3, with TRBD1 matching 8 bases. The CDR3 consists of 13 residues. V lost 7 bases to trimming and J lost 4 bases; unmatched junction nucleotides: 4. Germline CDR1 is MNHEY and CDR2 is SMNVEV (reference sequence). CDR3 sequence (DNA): TGTGCCAGCACCGGACAGGGCCCAGATACGCAGTATTTT. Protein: CASTGQGPDTQYF.

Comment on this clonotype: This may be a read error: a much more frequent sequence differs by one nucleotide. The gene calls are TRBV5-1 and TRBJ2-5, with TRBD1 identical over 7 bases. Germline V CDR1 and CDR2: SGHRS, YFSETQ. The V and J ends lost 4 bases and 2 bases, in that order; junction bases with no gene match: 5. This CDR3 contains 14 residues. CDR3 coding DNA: TGCGCCAGCAGCCCGGACAGGAGACAAGAGACCCAGTACTTC. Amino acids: CASSPDRRQETQYF. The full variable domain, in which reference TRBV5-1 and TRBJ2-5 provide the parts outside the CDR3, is KAGVTQTPRYLIKTRGQQVTLSCSPISGHRSVSWYQQTPGQGLQFLFEYFSETQRNKGNFPGRFSGRQFSNSRSEMNVSTLELGDSALYLCASSPDRRQETQYFGPGTRLLVL.

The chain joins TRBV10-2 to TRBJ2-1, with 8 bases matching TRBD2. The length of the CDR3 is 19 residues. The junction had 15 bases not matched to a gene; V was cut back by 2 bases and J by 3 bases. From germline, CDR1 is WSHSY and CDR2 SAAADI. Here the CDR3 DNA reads TGCGCCAGCAGTGAGGGAGTCGGACTAAAGCGGGAGTACTACAATGAGCAGTTCTTC. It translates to CASSEGVGLKREYYNEQFF.

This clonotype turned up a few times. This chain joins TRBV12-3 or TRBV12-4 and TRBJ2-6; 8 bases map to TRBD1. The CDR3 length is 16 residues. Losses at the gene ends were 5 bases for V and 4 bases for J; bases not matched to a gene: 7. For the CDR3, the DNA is TGTGCCAGCAGTCCACGGACAGGGTTCGGGGCCAACGTCCTGACTTTC. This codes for CASSPRTGFGANVLTF.

CDR3 sequence: CASSQDPQGGLNNEQFF. CDR3 in DNA: TGTGCCAGCAGCCAAGATCCCCAGGGGGGATTGAACAATGAGCAGTTCTTC. This chain joins TRBV4-2 and TRBJ2-1; perhaps TRBD1 as D (7 bases). Deletions cut 0 bases from V and 5 bases from J, with 17 bases between. The CDR3 is 17 residues long. CDR1 and CDR2 from the germline V gene are LGHNA and YNFKEQ.

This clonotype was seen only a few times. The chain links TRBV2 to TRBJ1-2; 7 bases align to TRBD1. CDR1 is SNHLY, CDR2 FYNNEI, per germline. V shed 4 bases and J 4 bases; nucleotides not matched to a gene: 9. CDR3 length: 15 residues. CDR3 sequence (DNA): TGTGCCAGCAGTGCGCGACAGGGATTGGGCTATGGCTACACCTTC. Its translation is CASSARQGLGYGYTF.

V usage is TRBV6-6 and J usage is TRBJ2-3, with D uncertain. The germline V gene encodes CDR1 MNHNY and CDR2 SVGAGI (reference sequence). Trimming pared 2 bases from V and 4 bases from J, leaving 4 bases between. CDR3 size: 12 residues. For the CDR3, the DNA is TGTGCCAGCAGTTACCCGCCAGATACGCAGTATTTT. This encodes CASSYPPDTQYF.

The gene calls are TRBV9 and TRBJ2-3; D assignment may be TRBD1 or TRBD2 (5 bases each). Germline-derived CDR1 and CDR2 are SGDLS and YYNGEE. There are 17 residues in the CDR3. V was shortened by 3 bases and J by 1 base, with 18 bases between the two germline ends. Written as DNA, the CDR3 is TGTGCCAGCAGCGCCTGGTATGATAGGGGAGGCACAGATACGCAGTATTTT. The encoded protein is CASSAWYDRGGTDTQYF.

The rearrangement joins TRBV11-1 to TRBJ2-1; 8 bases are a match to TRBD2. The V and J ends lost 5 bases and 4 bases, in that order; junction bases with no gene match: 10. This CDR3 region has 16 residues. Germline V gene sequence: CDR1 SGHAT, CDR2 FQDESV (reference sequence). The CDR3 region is CASSHGLASGYNEQFF. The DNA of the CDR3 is TGTGCCAGCAGCCACGGGCTGGCTAGCGGGTACAATGAGCAGTTCTTC.

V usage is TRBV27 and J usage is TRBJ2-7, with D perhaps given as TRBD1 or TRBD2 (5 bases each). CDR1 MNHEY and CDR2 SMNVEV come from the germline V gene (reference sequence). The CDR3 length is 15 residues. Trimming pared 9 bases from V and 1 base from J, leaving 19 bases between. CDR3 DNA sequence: TGTGCCAGTTCCCGACGGGGCTCCCTATCCTACGAGCAGTACTTC. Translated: CASSRRGSLSYEQYF.

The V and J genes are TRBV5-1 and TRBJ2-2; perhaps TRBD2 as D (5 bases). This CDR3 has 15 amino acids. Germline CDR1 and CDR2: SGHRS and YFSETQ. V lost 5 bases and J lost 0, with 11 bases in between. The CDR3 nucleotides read TGCGCCAGCAGTTCGGACTTCGCGAACACCGGGGAGCTGTTTTTT. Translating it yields CASSSDFANTGELFF.

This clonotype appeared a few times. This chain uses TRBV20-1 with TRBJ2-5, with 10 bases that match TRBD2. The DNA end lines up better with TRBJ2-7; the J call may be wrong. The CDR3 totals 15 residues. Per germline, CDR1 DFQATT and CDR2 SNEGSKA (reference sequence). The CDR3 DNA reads TGCAGTGCTAGAAAGAGTACCGGGACTAGCGCCGAGCAGTACTTC. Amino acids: CSARKSTGTSAEQYF.

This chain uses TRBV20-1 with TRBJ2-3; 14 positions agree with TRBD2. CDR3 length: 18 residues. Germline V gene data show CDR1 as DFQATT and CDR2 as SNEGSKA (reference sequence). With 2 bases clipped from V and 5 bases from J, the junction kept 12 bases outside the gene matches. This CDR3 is CSARTYRGTSGSGDTQYF. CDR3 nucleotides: TGCAGTGCTAGAACCTACCGGGGGACTAGCGGGAGTGGAGATACGCAGTATTTT.

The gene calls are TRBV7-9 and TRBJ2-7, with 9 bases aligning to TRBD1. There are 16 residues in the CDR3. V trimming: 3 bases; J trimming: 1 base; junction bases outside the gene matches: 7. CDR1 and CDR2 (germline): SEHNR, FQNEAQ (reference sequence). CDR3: CASSFPGQGQSYEQYF. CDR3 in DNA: TGTGCCAGCAGCTTTCCGGGACAGGGACAATCCTACGAGCAGTACTTC.

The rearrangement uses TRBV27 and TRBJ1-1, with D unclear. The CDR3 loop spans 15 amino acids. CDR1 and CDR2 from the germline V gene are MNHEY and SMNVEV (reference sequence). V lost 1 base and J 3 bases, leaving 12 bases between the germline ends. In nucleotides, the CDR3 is TGTGCCAGCAGTTTATTCGGGGTTGGGGACACTGAAGCTTTCTTT. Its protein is CASSLFGVGDTEAFF.

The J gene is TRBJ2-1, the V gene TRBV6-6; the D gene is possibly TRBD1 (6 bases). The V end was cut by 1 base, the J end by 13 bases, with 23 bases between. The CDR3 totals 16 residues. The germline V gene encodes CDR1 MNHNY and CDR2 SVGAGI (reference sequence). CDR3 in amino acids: CASSYLVSGKGETQFF. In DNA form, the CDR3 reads TGTGCCAGCAGTTACTTGGTGTCAGGGAAGGGGGAGACCCAGTTCTTC.

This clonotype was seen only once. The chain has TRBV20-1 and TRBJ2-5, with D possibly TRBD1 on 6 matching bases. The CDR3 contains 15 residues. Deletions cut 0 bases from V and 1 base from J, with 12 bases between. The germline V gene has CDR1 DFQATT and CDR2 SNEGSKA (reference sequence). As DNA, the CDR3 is TGCAGTGCTAGAGATCAGGACAGACCCCAAGAGACCCAGTACTTC. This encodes CSARDQDRPQETQYF.

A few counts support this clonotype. The CDR3 DNA reads as TGTGCCAGCAGCTTAGCCGGGGCCCCTCGGGACGAGCAGTACTTC. Protein product: CASSLAGAPRDEQYF. V and J are TRBV7-9 and TRBJ2-7, with D possibly being TRBD1 or TRBD2 (5 bases each). The CDR3 loop spans 15 amino acids. CDR1 and CDR2 (germline): SEHNR, FQNEAQ (reference sequence). Trimming left V 0 bases short and J 5 bases short, with 14 bases between.

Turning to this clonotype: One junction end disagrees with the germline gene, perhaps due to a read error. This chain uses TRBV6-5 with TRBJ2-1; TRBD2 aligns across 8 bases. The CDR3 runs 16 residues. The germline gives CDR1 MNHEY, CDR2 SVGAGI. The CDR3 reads CASSPAGGGSYNEQSF. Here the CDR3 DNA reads TGTGCCAGCAGTCCCGCGGGGGGAGGTTCCTACAATGAGCAGTCCTTC.

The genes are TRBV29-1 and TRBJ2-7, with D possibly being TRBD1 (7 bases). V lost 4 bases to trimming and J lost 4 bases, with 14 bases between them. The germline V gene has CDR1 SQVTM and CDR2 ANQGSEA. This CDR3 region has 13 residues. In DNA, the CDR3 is TGCAGCGTTGTGGAGGGGGCGAGGTACGAGCAGTACTTC. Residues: CSVVEGARYEQYF.

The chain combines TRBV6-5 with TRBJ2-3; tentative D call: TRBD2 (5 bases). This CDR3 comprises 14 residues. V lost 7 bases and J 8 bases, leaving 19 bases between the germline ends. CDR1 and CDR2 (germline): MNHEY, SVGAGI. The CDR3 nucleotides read TGTGCCAGCAACTCACAAGCAGCGGAATTTACGCAGTATTTT. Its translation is CASNSQAAEFTQYF.

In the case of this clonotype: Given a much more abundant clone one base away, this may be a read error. CDR3 bases: TGTGCCATCAGTTTGGCCCTGGATGAGCAGTTCTTC. As protein: CAISLALDEQFF. The rearrangement uses TRBV12-3 or TRBV12-4 and TRBJ2-1; D unclear. The CDR3 totals 12 residues.

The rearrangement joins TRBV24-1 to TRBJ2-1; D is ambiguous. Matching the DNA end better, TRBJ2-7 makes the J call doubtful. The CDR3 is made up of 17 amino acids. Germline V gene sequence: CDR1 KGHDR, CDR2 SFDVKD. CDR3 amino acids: CATSDLPTASSYNEQYF. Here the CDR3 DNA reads TGTGCCACCAGTGACCTTCCCACGGCAAGCTCCTACAATGAGCAGTACTTC.

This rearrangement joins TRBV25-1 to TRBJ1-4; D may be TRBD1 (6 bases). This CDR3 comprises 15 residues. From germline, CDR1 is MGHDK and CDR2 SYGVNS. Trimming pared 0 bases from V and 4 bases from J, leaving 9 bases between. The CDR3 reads CASSEYKGVNEKLFF. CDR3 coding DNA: TGTGCCAGCAGTGAATATAAGGGGGTTAATGAAAAACTGTTTTTT.

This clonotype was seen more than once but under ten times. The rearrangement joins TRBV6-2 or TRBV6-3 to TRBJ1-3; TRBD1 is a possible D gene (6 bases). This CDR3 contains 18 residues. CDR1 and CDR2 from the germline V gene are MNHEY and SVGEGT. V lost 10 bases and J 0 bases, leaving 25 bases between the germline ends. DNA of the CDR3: TGTGCCATCAACTCCGGGACACCACGTCGGGACTCTGGAAACACCATATATTTT. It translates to CAINSGTPRRDSGNTIYF.